This TCR beta chain originates from a study of CD8 T cells in Susac syndrome. Healthy donors matched for age and sex were used as controls. Negative magnetic isolation gave CD8+ and CD4+ cells; FACS enriched CD8+ TEMRA. With random hexamers, about 0.5 to 1 ug RNA was reverse transcribed. Across 54 Vbeta and 13 Jbeta, immunoSEQ multiplex PCR amplified TCR beta CDR3. From the immunoSEQ multiplex PCR reads, TCRdb called clonotypes with MiXCR, one entry per CDR3 protein. In the table there are 160,000 or so distinct CDR3 sequences, under 95% of which are singletons. This clonotype was detected only once. The clonotype originates from a human donor in good health. The sequenced sample was CD4+ T cells from PBMCs.

CDR3 nucleotides: TGTGCCAGCAGTTCAGGGGGCGCGGGCACAGATACGCAGTATTTT. Translating gives CASSSGGAGTDTQYF. The rearrangement joins TRBV6-5 to TRBJ2-3; 8 bases are shared with TRBD1. Germline V gene lookup returns CDR1 MNHEY and CDR2 SVGAGI. After removal of 4 bases from V and 1 base from J, the junction contained 4 bases not matched to a gene. The CDR3 has 15 amino acids.